Listed here are 13 T cell receptor beta chains from one sample, sequenced in a study of cytomegalovirus exposure and HLA in healthy donors (dated by TCRdb to 2017 to 2019). Libraries were made using the immunoSEQ multiplex PCR assay. For the multiplex PCR, a mixture combining 60 forward primers for TCR Vbeta segments and 13 reverse primers for TCR Jbeta segments was used. TCRdb obtained this table from immuneACCESS and retained in-frame rearrangements with V and J assigned. These tables miss some clones; where compared with another copy, unresolved V genes account for less than half of the shortfall, and the remainder is unexplained. The sample table lists about 88,000 clones, 60% to 85% of them with a count of one. 4.9% of the sample lies in the top ten. The sequencing sample was made of PBMCs. These receptors originate from a woman aged 40 to 49 in good health and CMV-seronegative.

The rearrangement uses TRBV6-6 and TRBJ2-3; 9 bases line up with TRBD2. The CDR3 has 16 residues. Germline V gene lookup returns CDR1 MNHNY and CDR2 SVGAGI (reference sequence). The V and J ends lost 3 bases and 1 base, in that order; junction bases with no gene match: 5. In DNA form, the CDR3 reads TGTGCCAGCAGTTATCCAAAGCGGGGGGGCACAGATACGCAGTATTTT. It yields the protein CASSYPKRGGTDTQYF.

V usage is TRBV4-3 and J usage is TRBJ1-6, with D perhaps TRBD1 (6 bases). CDR1 is LGHNA and CDR2 is YSLEER in the germline V gene. V lost 0 bases to trimming and J lost 3 bases, with 9 bases between them. CDR3 length equals 16 residues. The CDR3 DNA reads as TGCGCCAGCAGCCAAGACCGGACAGACTATAATTCACCCCTCCACTTT. This encodes CASSQDRTDYNSPLHF.

The chain carries TRBV7-6 and TRBJ1-4; no firm D call. This CDR3 contains 12 residues. Germline loops: CDR1 SGHVS, CDR2 FNYEAQ. V lost 8 bases to trimming and J lost 8 bases, with 12 bases between them. CDR3 protein: CASGHVEEKLFF. CDR3 nucleotides: TGTGCCAGCGGGCATGTAGAAGAAAAACTGTTTTTT.

Points on this clone: The junction and the germline gene differ at one end; a read error may be behind it. This chain links TRBV18 with TRBJ1-5; the D gene is possibly TRBD1 (6 bases). The CDR3 totals 21 residues. Germline CDR1 and CDR2: KGHSH and LQKENI. Here the CDR3 DNA reads TGTGCCAGCTCCCCACTGGGCGTAGCGGGACAACATGGAGGTAGCAATCAGCCCCAGCATTTT. Protein product: CASSPLGVAGQHGGSNQPQHF.

This rearrangement joins TRBV2 to TRBJ1-5; a possible D gene is TRBD1 (6 bases). The ends were cut back, 4 bases at V and 1 base at J, with 11 bases in the middle. CDR1 SNHLY and CDR2 FYNNEI come from the germline V gene. CDR3 length: 15 amino acids. The DNA of the CDR3 is TGTGCCAGCAGTGTGGTGGGGGCCAGCAATCAGCCCCAGCATTTT. It encodes CASSVVGASNQPQHF.

The V and J genes are TRBV7-7 and TRBJ2-1; 7 positions match TRBD1. After removal of 5 bases from V and 5 bases from J, the junction contained 6 bases not matched to a gene. Germline CDR1 SSHAT, CDR2 FNYEAQ (reference sequence). The CDR3 runs 14 residues. This chain's CDR3 is CASSRQGSNNEQFF. In DNA, the CDR3 is TGTGCCAGCAGCAGACAGGGATCGAACAATGAGCAGTTCTTC.

The chain has TRBV19 and TRBJ2-6, with a possible D match to TRBD2 (5 bases). CDR3 size: 17 residues. V dropped 5 bases and J dropped 0 bases, with 14 bases sitting between them. Germline CDR1 LNHDA, CDR2 SQIVND (reference sequence). The CDR3 DNA follows: TGTGCCAGTAGTTCACTAGGGCGTGGCTCTGGGGCCAACGTCCTGACTTTC. Protein: CASSSLGRGSGANVLTF. Full variable domain (remainder filled in from reference TRBV19 and TRBJ2-6): DGGITQSPKYLFRKEGQNVTLSCEQNLNHDAMYWYRQDPGQGLRLIYYSQIVNDFQKGDIAEGYSVSREKKESFPLTVTSAQKNPTAFYLCASSSLGRGSGANVLTFGAGSRLTVL.

This sequence joins TRBV1 and TRBJ2-3; the table's D call, TRBD2, has no DNA check behind it. TRBV1 counts as a pseudogene. This CDR3 region has 14 residues. CDR3 nucleotides: TGCCCATTTAAGCGGGGGGGCGTGACAGATACGCAGTATTTT. Encoded protein: CPFKRGGVTDTQYF.

This chain connects TRBV2 to TRBJ1-5, with D tentatively TRBD1 (5 bases). Trimming took 3 bases from V and 0 from J, leaving 9 bases between them. The CDR3 is 15 amino acids. Per the germline V gene, CDR1 is SNHLY and CDR2 is FYNNEI. The CDR3 sequence is CASSEGGSSNQPQHF. DNA of the CDR3: TGTGCCAGCAGTGAGGGGGGGTCTAGCAATCAGCCCCAGCATTTT.

The rearrangement joins TRBV5-1 to TRBJ1-1, with D uncertain. V was shortened by 0 bases and J by 0 bases, with 6 bases between the two germline ends. Germline assignment: CDR1 SGHRS and CDR2 YFSETQ. The CDR3 covers 14 residues. CDR3 protein: CASSLGHMNTEAFF. For the CDR3, the DNA is TGCGCCAGCAGCTTGGGACACATGAACACTGAAGCTTTCTTT.

The gene calls are TRBV6-1 and TRBJ2-1; D ambiguous. V was cut by 2 bases and J by 1 base, with 9 bases left in between. The CDR3 spans 15 residues. CDR1 MNHNS and CDR2 SASEGT come from the germline V gene. This CDR3 is CASSENRASYNEQFF. The CDR3 DNA follows: TGTGCCAGCAGTGAAAATAGAGCATCCTACAATGAGCAGTTCTTC.

This clone occurred once. The chain has TRBV9 and TRBJ2-3; perhaps TRBD2 as D (5 bases). CDR1 is SGDLS, CDR2 YYNGEE, per germline. The CDR3 runs 15 residues. V shed 0 bases and J shed 0 bases, with 8 bases lying between them. CDR3 DNA sequence: TGTGCCAGCAGCGTAGCACGGGGAAGCACAGATACGCAGTATTTT. Amino acids: CASSVARGSTDTQYF.

The chain carries TRBV6-1 and TRBJ2-7, with D perhaps TRBD1 (5 bases). Germline CDR1 MNHNS, CDR2 SASEGT. The CDR3 runs 13 residues. V was cut by 4 bases and J by 3 bases, with 10 bases left in between. The CDR3 DNA is TGTGCCAGCAGTGTGACAGCTAGCTACGAGCAGTACTTC. Protein sequence: CASSVTASYEQYF.